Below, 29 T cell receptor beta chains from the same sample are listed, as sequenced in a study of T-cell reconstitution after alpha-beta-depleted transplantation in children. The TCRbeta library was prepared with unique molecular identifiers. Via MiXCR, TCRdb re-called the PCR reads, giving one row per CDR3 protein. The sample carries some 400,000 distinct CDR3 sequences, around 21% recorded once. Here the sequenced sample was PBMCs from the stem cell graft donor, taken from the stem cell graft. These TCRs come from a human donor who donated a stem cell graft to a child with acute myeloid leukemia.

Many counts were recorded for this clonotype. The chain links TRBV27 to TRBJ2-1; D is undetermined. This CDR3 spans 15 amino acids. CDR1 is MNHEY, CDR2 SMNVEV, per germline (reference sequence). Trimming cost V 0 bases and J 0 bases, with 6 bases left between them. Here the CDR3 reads CASSLSESSYNEQFF. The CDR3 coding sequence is TGTGCCAGCAGTTTATCTGAAAGCTCCTACAATGAGCAGTTCTTC.

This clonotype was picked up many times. This CDR3 reads CASSRDSGNTGELFF. CDR3 DNA sequence: TGTGCCAGCAGCCGAGATAGCGGGAACACCGGGGAGCTGTTTTTT. The rearrangement uses TRBV7-2 and TRBJ2-2, with D possibly being TRBD2 (6 bases). The V gene lost 5 bases and the J gene lost 1 base, with 11 bases spanning the gap. The CDR3 has 15 amino acids. Germline CDR1 and CDR2: SGHTA and FQGNSA.

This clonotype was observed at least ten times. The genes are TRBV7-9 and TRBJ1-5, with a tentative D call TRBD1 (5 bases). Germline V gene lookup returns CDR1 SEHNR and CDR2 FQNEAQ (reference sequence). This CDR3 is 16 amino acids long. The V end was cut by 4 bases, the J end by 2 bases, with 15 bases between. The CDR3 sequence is CASSSVIGTGNQPQHF. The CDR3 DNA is TGTGCCAGCAGCTCGGTTATAGGGACGGGCAATCAGCCCCAGCATTTT. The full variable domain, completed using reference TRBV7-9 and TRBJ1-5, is DTGVSQNPRHKITKRGQNVTFRCDPISEHNRLYWYRQTLGQGPEFLTYFQNEAQLEKSRLLSDRFSAERPKGSFSTLEIQRTEQGDSAMYLCASSSVIGTGNQPQHFGDGTRLSIL.

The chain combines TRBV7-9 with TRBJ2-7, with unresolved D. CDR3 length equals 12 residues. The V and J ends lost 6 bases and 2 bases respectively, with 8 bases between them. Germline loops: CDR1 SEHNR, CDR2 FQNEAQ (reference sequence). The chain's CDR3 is CASSLQAYEQYF. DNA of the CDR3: TGTGCCAGCAGTCTCCAGGCCTACGAGCAGTACTTC.

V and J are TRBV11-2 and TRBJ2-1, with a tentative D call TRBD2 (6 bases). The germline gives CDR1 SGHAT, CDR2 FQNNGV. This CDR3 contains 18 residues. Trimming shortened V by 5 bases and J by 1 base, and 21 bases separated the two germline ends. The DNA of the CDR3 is TGTGCCAGCAGCCCCACTACCTCCTTAGCGGCTTCCTACAATGAGCAGTTCTTC. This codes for CASSPTTSLAASYNEQFF.

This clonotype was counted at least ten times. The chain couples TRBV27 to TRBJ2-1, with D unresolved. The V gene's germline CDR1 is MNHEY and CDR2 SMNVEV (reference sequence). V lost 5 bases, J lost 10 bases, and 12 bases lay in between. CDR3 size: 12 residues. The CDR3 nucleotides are TGTGCCAGCAGTCCCGCTTGGGGAGAGCAGTTCTTC. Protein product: CASSPAWGEQFF.

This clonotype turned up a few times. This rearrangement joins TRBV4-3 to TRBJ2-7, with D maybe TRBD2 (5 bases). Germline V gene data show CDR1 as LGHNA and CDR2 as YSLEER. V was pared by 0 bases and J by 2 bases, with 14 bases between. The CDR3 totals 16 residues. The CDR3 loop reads CASSQDGSGLTYEQYF. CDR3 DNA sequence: TGCGCCAGCAGCCAAGATGGCAGCGGCTTAACCTACGAGCAGTACTTC.

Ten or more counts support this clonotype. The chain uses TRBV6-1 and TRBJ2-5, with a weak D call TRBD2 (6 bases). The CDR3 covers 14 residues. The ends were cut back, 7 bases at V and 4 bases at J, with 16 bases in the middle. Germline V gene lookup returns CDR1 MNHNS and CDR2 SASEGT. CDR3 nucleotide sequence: TGTGCCAGCATGGGAGGCGTGTATGGAGAGACCCAGTACTTC. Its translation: CASMGGVYGETQYF.

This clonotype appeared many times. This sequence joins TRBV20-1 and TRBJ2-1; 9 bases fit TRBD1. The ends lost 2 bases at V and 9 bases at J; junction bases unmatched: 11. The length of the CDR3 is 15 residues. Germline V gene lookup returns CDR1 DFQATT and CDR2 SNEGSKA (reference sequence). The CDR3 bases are TGCAGTGCTAGAACGGGGGACAGGGCGTTCGGTGAGCAGTTCTTC. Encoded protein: CSARTGDRAFGEQFF.

The CDR3 sequence is CASSLSLQPQHF. As DNA, the CDR3 is TGTGCCAGCAGCTTGAGTCTTCAGCCCCAGCATTTT. V gene TRBV7-9 combines with J gene TRBJ1-5; D not certain. V gave up 3 bases and J gave up 6 bases, with 6 bases separating them. Germline V gene data show CDR1 as SEHNR and CDR2 as FQNEAQ (reference sequence). The CDR3 is 12 amino acids.

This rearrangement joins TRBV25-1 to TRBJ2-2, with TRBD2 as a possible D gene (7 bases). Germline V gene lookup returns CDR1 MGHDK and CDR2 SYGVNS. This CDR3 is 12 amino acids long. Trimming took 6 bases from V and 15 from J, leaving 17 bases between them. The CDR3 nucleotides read TGTGCCAGCAGCCGGGCGGGGGCGGTAGTGTTTTTT. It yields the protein CASSRAGAVVFF.

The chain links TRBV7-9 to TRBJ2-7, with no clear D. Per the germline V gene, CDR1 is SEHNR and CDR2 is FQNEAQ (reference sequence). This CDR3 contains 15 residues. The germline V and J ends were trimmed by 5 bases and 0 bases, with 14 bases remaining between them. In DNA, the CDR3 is TGTGCCAGCAGCCTCCGAGGTGCTAGCTCCTACGAGCAGTACTTC. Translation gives CASSLRGASSYEQYF.

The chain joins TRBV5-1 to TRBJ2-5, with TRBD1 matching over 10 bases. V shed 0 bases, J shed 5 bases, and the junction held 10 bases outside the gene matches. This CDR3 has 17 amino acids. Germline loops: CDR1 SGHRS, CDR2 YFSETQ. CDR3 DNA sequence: TGCGCCAGCAGCTTGGCCGGAGGGACAGGGGAGAGGGAGACCCAGTACTTC. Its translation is CASSLAGGTGERETQYF.

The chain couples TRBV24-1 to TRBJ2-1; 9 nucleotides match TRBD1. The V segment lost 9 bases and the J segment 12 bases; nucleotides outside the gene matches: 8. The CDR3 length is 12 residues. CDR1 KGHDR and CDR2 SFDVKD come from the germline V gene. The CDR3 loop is CATAQGAYVQFF. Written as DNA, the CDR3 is TGTGCCACCGCACAGGGGGCATATGTGCAGTTCTTC.

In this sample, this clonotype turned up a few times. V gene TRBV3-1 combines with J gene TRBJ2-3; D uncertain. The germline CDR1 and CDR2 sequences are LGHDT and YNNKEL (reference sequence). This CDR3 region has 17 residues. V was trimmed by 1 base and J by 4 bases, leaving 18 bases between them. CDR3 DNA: TGTGCCAGCAGCCAAGGGACCTCTCCTTCCCTGGCAGATACGCAGTATTTT. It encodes CASSQGTSPSLADTQYF.

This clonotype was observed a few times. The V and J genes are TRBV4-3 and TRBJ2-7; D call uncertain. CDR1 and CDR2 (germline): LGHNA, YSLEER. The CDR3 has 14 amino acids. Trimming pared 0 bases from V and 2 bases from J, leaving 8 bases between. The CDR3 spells CASSQEANPYEQYF. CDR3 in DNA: TGCGCCAGCAGCCAAGAGGCAAACCCCTACGAGCAGTACTTC.

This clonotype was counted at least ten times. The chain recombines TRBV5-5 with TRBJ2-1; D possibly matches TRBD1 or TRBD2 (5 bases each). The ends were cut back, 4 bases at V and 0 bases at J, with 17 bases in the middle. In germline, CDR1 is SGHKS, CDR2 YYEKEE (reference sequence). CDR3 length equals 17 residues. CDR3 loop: CASSGTTGRSSYNEQFF. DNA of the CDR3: TGTGCCAGCAGCGGAACCACGGGACGCAGCTCCTACAATGAGCAGTTCTTC.

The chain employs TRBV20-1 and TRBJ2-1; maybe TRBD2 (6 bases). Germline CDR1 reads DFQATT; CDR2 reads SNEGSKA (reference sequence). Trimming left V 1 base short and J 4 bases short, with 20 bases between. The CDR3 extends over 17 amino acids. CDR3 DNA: TGCAGTGCTAGAGCAGACTTTCGGGAGAATCGGTACAATGAGCAGTTCTTC. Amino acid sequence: CSARADFRENRYNEQFF.

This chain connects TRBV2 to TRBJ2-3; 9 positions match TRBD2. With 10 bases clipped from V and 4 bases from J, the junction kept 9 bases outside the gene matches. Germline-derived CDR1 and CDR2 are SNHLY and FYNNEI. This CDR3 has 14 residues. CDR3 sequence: CATEAGGGADTQYF. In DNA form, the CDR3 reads TGTGCCACCGAAGCGGGAGGAGGAGCAGATACGCAGTATTTT.

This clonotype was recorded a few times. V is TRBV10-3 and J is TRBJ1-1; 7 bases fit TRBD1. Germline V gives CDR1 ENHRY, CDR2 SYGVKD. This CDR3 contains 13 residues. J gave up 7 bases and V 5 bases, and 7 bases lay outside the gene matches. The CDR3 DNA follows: TGTGCCATCAGTCTGGACAGGACGCTTGAAGCTTTCTTT. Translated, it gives CAISLDRTLEAFF.

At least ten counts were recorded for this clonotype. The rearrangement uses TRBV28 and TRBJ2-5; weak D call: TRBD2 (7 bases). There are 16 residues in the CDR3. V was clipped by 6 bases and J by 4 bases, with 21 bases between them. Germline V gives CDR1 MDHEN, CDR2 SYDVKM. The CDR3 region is CASSRPTGSGGETQYF. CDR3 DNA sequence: TGTGCCAGCAGCCGTCCAACAGGGTCGGGGGGAGAGACCCAGTACTTC.

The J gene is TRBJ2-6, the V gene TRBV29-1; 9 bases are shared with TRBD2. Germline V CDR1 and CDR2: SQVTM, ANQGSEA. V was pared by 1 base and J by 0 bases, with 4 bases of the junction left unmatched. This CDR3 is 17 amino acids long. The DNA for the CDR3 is TGCAGCGTTGAAGTCCTAGCGGGACACTCTGGGGCCAACGTCCTGACTTTC. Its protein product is CSVEVLAGHSGANVLTF.

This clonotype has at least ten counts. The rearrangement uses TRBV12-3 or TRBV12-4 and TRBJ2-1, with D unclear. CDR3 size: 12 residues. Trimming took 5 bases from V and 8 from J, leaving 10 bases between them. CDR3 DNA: TGTGCCAGCAGTCCCCAACTCGATGAGCAGTTCTTC. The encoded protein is CASSPQLDEQFF.

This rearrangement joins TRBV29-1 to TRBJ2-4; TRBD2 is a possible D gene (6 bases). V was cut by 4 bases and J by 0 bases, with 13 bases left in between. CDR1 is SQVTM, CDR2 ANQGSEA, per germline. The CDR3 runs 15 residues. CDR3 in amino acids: CSVVERALAKNIQYF. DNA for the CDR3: TGCAGCGTTGTGGAGCGGGCGCTAGCCAAAAACATTCAGTACTTC.

CDR3 amino acids: CASSVHPGGSTYNEQFF. As DNA, the CDR3 is TGTGCCAGCAGCGTACATCCGGGCGGGAGTACCTACAATGAGCAGTTCTTC. J is TRBJ2-1 and V is TRBV9; 7 bases line up with TRBD2. In germline, CDR1 is SGDLS, CDR2 YYNGEE. This CDR3 has 17 amino acids. V lost 1 base to trimming and J lost 2 bases; unmatched junction nucleotides: 9.

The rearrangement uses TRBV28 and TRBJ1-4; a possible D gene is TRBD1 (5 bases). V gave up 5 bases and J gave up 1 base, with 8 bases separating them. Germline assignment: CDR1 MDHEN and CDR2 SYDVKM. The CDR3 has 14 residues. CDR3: CASSQGLTNEKLFF. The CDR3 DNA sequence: TGTGCCAGCAGTCAGGGACTAACTAATGAAAAACTGTTTTTT. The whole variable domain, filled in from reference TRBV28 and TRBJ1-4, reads DVKVTQSSRYLVKRTGEKVFLECVQDMDHENMFWYRQDPGLGLRLIYFSYDVKMKEKGDIPEGYSVSREKKERFSLILESASTNQTSMYLCASSQGLTNEKLFFGSGTQLSVL.

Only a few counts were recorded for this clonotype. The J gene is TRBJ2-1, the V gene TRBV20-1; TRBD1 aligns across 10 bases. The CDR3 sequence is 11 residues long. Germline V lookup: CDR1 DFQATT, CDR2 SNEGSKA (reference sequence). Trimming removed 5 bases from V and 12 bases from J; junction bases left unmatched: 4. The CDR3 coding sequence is TGCAGTGCTTTACGGGACAGGGGGCAGTTCTTC. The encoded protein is CSALRDRGQFF.

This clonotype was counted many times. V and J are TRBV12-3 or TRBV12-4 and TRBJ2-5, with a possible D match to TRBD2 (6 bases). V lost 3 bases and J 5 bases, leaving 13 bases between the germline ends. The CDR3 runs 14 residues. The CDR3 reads CASSFDSAGETQYF. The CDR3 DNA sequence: TGTGCCAGCAGTTTCGATTCGGCGGGGGAGACCCAGTACTTC.

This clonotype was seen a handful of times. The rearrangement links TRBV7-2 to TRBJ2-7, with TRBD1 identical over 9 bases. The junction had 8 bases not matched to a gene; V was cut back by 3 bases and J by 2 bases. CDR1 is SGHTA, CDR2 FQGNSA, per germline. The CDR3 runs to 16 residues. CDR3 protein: CASSFVPWDRAYEQYF. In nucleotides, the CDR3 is TGTGCCAGCAGCTTCGTTCCATGGGACAGGGCCTACGAGCAGTACTTC.